This T cell receptor beta chain was found in a study of OX40 agonist ivuxolimab in advanced cancers. Findings of the study overall: Expanded clones were, on average, more numerous in CD8+ T cells than in CD4+. Dose levels from 0.1 to 3.0 mg/kg saw CD4+ and CD8+ blood T cells expand clonally by week 6.

Per the germline V gene, CDR1 is LGHNA and CDR2 is YSLEER. This CDR3 comprises 19 residues. The V segment lost 1 base and the J segment 3 bases; nucleotides outside the gene matches: 12. In the case of this clone: Its cognate antigen is unknown.

The protocol was immunoSEQ multiplex PCR, while the TCRdb copy is restricted to in-frame clones and leaves out a portion. The repertoire includes about 83,000 clones, about nine tenths of them detected once, and over 6.5% sits in the top ten. The V call is TRBV4-3, the J call TRBJ2-2, with 9 bases identical to TRBD1. This receptor was obtained from an adult with an advanced solid tumor such as melanoma, head and neck, liver or kidney cancer. The sample was CD4+ or CD8+ T cells sorted from blood, taken in a trial of the OX40 agonist ivuxolimab. The CDR3 here is CASSQVAGDRESYTGELFF. CDR3 DNA: TGCGCCAGCAGCCAAGTGGCAGGGGACAGGGAGTCGTACACCGGGGAGCTGTTTTTT.